This T cell receptor beta chain was captured in a study of blood T cells in healthy people across ages. Study results and limitations: The unsorted PBMCs prevented any conclusive comparison of naive versus antigen-experienced cells. Long-lived donors carried more naive CD4+ cells and greater diversity than aged donors.

A second PCR of roughly 7 to 11 cycles used a sample-barcoded 5' primer and a J-beta primer mix. TCRdb reprocessed the 5' RACE reads via MiXCR and lists one record per CDR3 protein. The table includes hundreds of thousands of distinct CDR3 sequences, about a third detected once. Germline CDR1 SGHVS, CDR2 FQNEAQ. V lost 8 bases to trimming and J lost 0 bases; unmatched junction nucleotides: 5. The CDR3 has 14 residues. In this sample, this clonotype turned up many times. Its target is unknown. Per sample, extraction of total RNA gave at least 6 micrograms in every case. The V and J genes are TRBV7-8 and TRBJ2-5, with 8 bases fitting TRBD2. Source material: blood. This clonotype was obtained from a woman of 80 years or more in good health. The DNA of the CDR3 is TGTGCCAGCGCCCGGGGGGGGGACCAAGAGACCCAGTACTTC. It is translated as CASARGGDQETQYF.